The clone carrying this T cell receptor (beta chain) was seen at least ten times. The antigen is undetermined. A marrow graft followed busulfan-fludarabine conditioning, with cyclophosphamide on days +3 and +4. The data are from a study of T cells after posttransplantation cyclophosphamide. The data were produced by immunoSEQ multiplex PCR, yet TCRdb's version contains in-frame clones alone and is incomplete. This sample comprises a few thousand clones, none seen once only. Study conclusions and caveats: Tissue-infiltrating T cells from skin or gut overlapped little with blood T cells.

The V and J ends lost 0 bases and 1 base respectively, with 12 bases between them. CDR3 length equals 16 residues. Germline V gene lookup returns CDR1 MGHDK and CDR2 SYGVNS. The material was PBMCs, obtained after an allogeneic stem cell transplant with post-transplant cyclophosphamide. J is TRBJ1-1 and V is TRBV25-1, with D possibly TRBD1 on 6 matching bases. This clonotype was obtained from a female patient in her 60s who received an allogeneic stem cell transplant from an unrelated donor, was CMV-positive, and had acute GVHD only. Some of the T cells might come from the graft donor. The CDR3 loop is CASSEYRQGRNTEAFF. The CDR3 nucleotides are TGTGCCAGCAGTGAATACAGGCAGGGGAGGAACACTGAAGCTTTCTTT.